A single sample is the source of the 7 T cell receptor beta chains below, sequenced in a study of blood T cell repertoires in COVID-19. Produced via immunoSEQ multiplex PCR; TCRdb's table is partial and in-frame only. This repertoire shows approximately 180,000 clones, 85% to 90% found once; its top ten account for less than 5.5%. The sequenced sample consisted of peripheral blood. The receptor set was obtained from a human donor in a cohort sampled during active COVID-19.

This sequence joins TRBV7-9 and TRBJ1-1; perhaps TRBD1 as D (6 bases). The CDR3 has 13 residues. Per the germline V gene, CDR1 is SEHNR and CDR2 is FQNEAQ (reference sequence). Trimming took 3 bases from V and 4 from J, leaving 9 bases between them. The CDR3: CASSFRGGTEAFF. DNA for the CDR3: TGTGCCAGCAGCTTCAGAGGGGGCACTGAAGCTTTCTTT.

The chain is built from TRBV27 and TRBJ2-2; 11 bases are a match to TRBD1. Germline loops: CDR1 MNHEY, CDR2 SMNVEV (reference sequence). Losses at the gene ends were 3 bases for V and 4 bases for J; bases not matched to a gene: 7. This CDR3 is 17 amino acids long. The chain's CDR3 is CASSFARTGGGTGELFF. The CDR3 bases are TGTGCCAGCAGTTTTGCTAGGACAGGGGGCGGCACCGGGGAGCTGTTTTTT.

This rearrangement joins TRBV5-5 to TRBJ1-2; 8 bases match TRBD1. Trimming took 1 base from V and 2 from J; bases not matched to a gene: 7. The CDR3 extends over 16 amino acids. Germline V gene lookup returns CDR1 SGHKS and CDR2 YYEKEE (reference sequence). Here the CDR3 reads CASSLFPGQGNYGYTF. DNA for the CDR3: TGTGCCAGCAGCTTGTTTCCTGGACAGGGAAACTATGGCTACACCTTC.

This chain links TRBV30 with TRBJ2-7; 7 bases match TRBD2. CDR3 length equals 15 residues. From germline, CDR1 is GTSNPN and CDR2 SVGIG (reference sequence). The trim removed 2 bases at V and 0 bases at J, leaving 7 bases unmatched. Written as DNA, the CDR3 is TGTGCCTGGAGTTTCGGGAGCGGGAACTCCTACGAGCAGTACTTC. As protein: CAWSFGSGNSYEQYF.

This clone was observed once. This chain links TRBV27 with TRBJ1-3, with D tentatively TRBD1 (6 bases). The V and J ends lost 5 bases and 3 bases respectively, with 17 bases between them. Germline V CDR1 and CDR2: MNHEY, SMNVEV (reference sequence). This CDR3 is 16 amino acids long. DNA for the CDR3: TGTGCCAGCAGTGCCGGGACACCTGGGGGTGGAAACACCATATATTTT. It is translated as CASSAGTPGGGNTIYF.

This chain links TRBV5-1 with TRBJ1-1; D ambiguous. CDR1 is SGHRS and CDR2 is YFSETQ in the germline V gene. The ends were cut back, 0 bases at V and 1 base at J, with 13 bases in the middle. This CDR3 has 16 amino acids. In DNA, the CDR3 is TGCGCCAGCAGCTTGGTCCAGGATAAGAGGAACACTGAAGCTTTCTTT. It yields the protein CASSLVQDKRNTEAFF. Full variable domain (missing parts from reference TRBV5-1 and TRBJ1-1): KAGVTQTPRYLIKTRGQQVTLSCSPISGHRSVSWYQQTPGQGLQFLFEYFSETQRNKGNFPGRFSGRQFSNSRSEMNVSTLELGDSALYLCASSLVQDKRNTEAFFGQGTRLTVV.

The chain couples TRBV6-6 to TRBJ2-7; TRBD1 agrees at 8 bases. Looked up from germline, CDR1 is MNHNY and CDR2 is SVGAGI (reference sequence). V lost 8 bases to trimming and J lost 3 bases; unmatched junction nucleotides: 9. This CDR3 comprises 14 residues. This CDR3 is CASCTGGNNYEQYF. As DNA, the CDR3 is TGTGCCAGCTGCACAGGGGGTAATAACTACGAGCAGTACTTC.